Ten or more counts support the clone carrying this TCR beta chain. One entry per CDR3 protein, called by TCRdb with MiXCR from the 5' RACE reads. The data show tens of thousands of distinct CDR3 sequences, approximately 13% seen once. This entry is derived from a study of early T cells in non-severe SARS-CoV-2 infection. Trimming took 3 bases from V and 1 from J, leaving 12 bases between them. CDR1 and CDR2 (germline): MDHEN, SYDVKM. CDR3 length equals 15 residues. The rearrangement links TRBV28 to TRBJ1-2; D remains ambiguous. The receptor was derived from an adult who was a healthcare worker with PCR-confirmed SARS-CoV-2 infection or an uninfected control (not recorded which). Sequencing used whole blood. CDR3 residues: CASSFSMISNYGYTF. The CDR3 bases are TGTGCCAGCAGTTTCTCCATGATAAGTAACTATGGCTACACCTTC.